The following is a T cell receptor beta chain sequence with its context. Its antigen is unknown. This entry comes from a study of post-analysis software for immune sequencing data. Study-wide findings and caveats: A few TRBV segments were significantly more frequent in patients than in controls. TRBV5-6, TRBV5-1 and TRBV20-1 were among these segments. Significantly decreased normalized Chao1 diversity was recorded for multiple sclerosis patients relative to controls. Pronounced co-clustering by F measure was evident among identically batched samples.

Built from TCR beta cDNA, the libraries had unique molecular identifiers in them. From about 0.98 to 11 million T cells, roughly 0.5 million cDNA molecules were obtained. One entry per CDR3 protein results from TCRdb running MiXCR on the PCR reads. Among hundreds of thousands of distinct CDR3 sequences listed, 25% to 30% were seen once. CDR1 MDHEN and CDR2 SYDVKM come from the germline V gene. The length of the CDR3 is 13 residues. The source of this sequence is a girl under 18 with multiple sclerosis. The material sequenced was blood. This chain joins TRBV28 and TRBJ2-7; a possible D gene is TRBD1 (6 bases). The J call may be in error: the DNA end matches TRBJ2-5 better. CDR3 sequence: CASRTGLWETQYF. In nucleotides, the CDR3 is TGTGCCAGCAGAACAGGGTTGTGGGAGACCCAGTACTTC.